This TCR beta chain was captured in a study of cytomegalovirus exposure and HLA in healthy donors. Study-wide points: As a later analysis showed, a missense DCLRE1C variant was linked to trimming of TCR beta V- and J-genes.

About this clone itself: Its antigen is not identified.

The CDR3 runs 12 residues. V lost 6 bases to trimming and J lost 5 bases, with 11 bases between them. The germline gives CDR1 SQVTM, CDR2 ANQGSEA. The PCR was carried out with 60 Vbeta primers and 13 Jbeta primers. Measured with immunoSEQ multiplex PCR; TCRdb has only the in-frame clones, and not every one. The table has 150,000 to 200,000 clones, 75% to 85% seen once; the top ten hold approximately 2%. This sequence was found in a woman younger than 35 in good health and CMV-seronegative. The sample taken for sequencing was PBMCs. The chain couples TRBV29-1 to TRBJ2-1, with unresolved D. CDR3 coding DNA: TGCAGCGTCGCATCAGGAAACAATGAGCAGTTCTTC. Translating gives CSVASGNNEQFF.